This T cell receptor (beta chain) was identified in a study of immune heterogeneity within non-small cell lung tumors. As for the study in general: Squamous cell carcinomas accounted for a few of the tumors, non-squamous carcinomas for about 10, and 1 was not otherwise specified.

Template material comprised bulk tumor genomic DNA at 450 to 600 ng per sample. In surgery, several biopsies were collected from each primary tumor at widely spaced sites. With untreated, newly diagnosed non-small cell lung cancer, the patients went on to undergo curative surgery. CDR3 of TCR beta was amplified by multiplex PCR that used 32 V and 13 J primers. Each CDR3 protein is one row after TCRdb ran MiXCR on the multiplex PCR reads. In the table there are tens of thousands of distinct CDR3 sequences, less than 35% of which are singletons. Concerning this clonotype: What it binds is unknown.

Study-wide results and caveats: The study found high-frequency T-cell receptor beta clonotypes largely distinct between individual patients. Recurrence of the same dominant CDR3 beta clonotypes was seen across tumor sites within a patient, and site-unique high-frequency clones were present alongside them. Significant yet moderate, the positive correlation between local T-cell clonality and local tumor mutational burden reached an R of around 0.35.

The sequenced material came from lung tumor tissue. This receptor was identified in a man aged 35 to 55 with non-small cell lung cancer.

The CDR3 nucleotides read TGTGCCAGTAAGGCCGGGACAGCACAAGAGACCCAGTACTTC. Amino acids: CASKAGTAQETQYF. The chain joins TRBV19 to TRBJ2-5, with 7 bases identical to TRBD1. Germline values: CDR1 LNHDA, CDR2 SQIVND (reference sequence). V gave up 7 bases and J gave up 2 bases; unmatched junction bases: 7. CDR3 length equals 14 residues.